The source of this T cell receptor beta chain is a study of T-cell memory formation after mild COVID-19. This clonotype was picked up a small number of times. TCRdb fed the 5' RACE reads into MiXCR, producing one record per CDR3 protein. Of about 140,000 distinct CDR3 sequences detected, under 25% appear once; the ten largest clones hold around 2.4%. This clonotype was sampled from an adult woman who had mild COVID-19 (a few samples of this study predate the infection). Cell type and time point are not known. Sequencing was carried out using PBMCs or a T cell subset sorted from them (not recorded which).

CDR3 sequence (DNA): TGTGCCAGCTCCCCAATCCAGCTAGCGGTACAAGAGACCCAGTACTTC. Translation gives CASSPIQLAVQETQYF. V is TRBV18 and J is TRBJ2-5, with TRBD2 matching over 7 bases. The V gene's germline CDR1 is KGHSH and CDR2 LQKENI. The trim removed 6 bases at V and 2 bases at J, leaving 12 bases unmatched. The CDR3 has 16 amino acids.